This T cell receptor beta chain was found in a study of CD8 T cells in ankylosing spondylitis. Trimming cost V 0 bases and J 7 bases, with 8 bases left between them. CDR1 and CDR2 (germline): SGDLS, YYNGEE. This CDR3 has 14 amino acids. This clonotype was recorded many times. TCRdb itself ran the 5' RACE reads through MiXCR, one entry per CDR3 protein. The sample yields some 38,000 distinct CDR3 sequences, around 3% seen once. The TCR originated in a male donor with ankylosing spondylitis or in good health (not recorded which). This rearrangement joins TRBV9 to TRBJ1-6; D is unresolved. Sequencing used blood, either unsorted or a sorted T cell fraction (not recorded which). The CDR3, as DNA: TGTGCCAGCAGCGTAGGAGATGGGAATTCACCCCTCCACTTT. It codes for CASSVGDGNSPLHF.